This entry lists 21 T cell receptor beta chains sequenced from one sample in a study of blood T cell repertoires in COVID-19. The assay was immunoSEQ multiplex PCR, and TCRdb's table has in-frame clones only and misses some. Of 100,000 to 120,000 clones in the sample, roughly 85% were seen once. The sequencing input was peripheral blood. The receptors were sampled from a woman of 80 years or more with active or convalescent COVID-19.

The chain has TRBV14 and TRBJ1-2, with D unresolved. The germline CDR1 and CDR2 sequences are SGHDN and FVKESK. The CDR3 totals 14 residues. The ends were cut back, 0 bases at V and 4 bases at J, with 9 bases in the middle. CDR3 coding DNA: TGTGCCAGCAGCCAAGATCCGGGAACCTATGGCTACACCTTC. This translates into CASSQDPGTYGYTF.

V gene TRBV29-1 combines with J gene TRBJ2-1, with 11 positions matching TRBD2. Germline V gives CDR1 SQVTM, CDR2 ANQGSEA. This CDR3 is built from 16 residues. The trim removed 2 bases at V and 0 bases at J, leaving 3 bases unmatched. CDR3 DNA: TGCAGCGTTGAATCCGGACTAGCGGGCTCCTACAATGAGCAGTTCTTC. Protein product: CSVESGLAGSYNEQFF.

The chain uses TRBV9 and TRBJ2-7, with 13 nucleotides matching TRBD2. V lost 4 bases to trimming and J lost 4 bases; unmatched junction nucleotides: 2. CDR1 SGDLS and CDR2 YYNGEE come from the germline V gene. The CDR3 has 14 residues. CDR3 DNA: TGTGCCAGCAGCCGGACTAGCGGGAGTTACGAGCAGTACTTC. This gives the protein CASSRTSGSYEQYF.

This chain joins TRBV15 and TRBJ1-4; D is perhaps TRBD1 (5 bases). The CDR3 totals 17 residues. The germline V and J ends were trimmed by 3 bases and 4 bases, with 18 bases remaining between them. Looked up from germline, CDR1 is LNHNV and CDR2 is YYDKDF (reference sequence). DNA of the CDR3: TGTGCCACCAGCAGGGCTAGGGGCACAGCCGTTAATGAAAAACTGTTTTTT. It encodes CATSRARGTAVNEKLFF.

The CDR3: CASQGRENTGELFF. The CDR3 nucleotides read TGTGCCAGCCAGGGGCGAGAGAACACCGGGGAGCTGTTTTTT. The chain links TRBV11-3 to TRBJ2-2; TRBD1 is a possible D gene (6 bases). The CDR3 consists of 14 residues. Germline CDR1 SGHNT, CDR2 YENEEA. V lost 8 bases to trimming and J lost 1 base, with 11 bases between them.

In nucleotides, the CDR3 is TGCGCCAGCAGTGAATCGCTGACAGAGATCATCTACGAGCAGTACTTC. This translates into CASSESLTEIIYEQYF. The V gene is TRBV10-2, the J gene TRBJ2-7, with D perhaps matching TRBD1 (5 bases). CDR1 and CDR2 (germline): WSHSY, SAAADI. This CDR3 is 16 amino acids long. The germline V and J ends were trimmed by 3 bases and 3 bases, with 18 bases remaining between them.

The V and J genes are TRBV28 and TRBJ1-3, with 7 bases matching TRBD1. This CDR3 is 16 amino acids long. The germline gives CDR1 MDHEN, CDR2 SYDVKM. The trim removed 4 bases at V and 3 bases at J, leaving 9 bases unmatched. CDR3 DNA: TGTGCCAGCAGTTCCCGTCCGACAGGGTTTGGAAACACCATATATTTT. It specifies CASSSRPTGFGNTIYF.

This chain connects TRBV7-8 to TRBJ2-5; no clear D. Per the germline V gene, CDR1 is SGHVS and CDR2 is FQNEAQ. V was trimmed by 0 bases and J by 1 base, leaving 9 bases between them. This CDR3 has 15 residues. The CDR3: CASSLAYSLQETQYF. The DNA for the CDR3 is TGTGCCAGCAGCTTAGCGTACAGCCTCCAAGAGACCCAGTACTTC.

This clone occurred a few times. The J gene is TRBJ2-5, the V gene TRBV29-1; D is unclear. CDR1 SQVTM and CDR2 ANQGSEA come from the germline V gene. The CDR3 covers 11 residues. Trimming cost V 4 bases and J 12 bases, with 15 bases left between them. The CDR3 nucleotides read TGCAGCGTTGCCCTCCGAATGACTGAGTACTTC. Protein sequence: CSVALRMTEYF.

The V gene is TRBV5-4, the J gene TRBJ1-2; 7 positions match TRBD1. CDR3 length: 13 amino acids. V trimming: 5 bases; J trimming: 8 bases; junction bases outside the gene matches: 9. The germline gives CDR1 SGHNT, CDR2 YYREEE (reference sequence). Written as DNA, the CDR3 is TGTGCCAGCAGGTCTACAGGGGAATGGGGCTACACCTTC. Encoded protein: CASRSTGEWGYTF.

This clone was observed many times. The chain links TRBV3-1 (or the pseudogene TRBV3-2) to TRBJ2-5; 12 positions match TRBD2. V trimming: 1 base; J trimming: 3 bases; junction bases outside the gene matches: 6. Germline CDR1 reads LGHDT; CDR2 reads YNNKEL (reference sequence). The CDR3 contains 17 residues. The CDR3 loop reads CASSQGLAGALKETQYF. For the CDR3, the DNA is TGTGCCAGCAGCCAAGGACTAGCGGGAGCCCTGAAAGAGACCCAGTACTTC.

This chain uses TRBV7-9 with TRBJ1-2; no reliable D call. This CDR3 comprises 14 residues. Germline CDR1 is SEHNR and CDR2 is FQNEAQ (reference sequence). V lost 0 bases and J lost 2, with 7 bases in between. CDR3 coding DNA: TGTGCCAGCAGCTTAGCGAGCCGGAACTATGGCTACACCTTC. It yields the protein CASSLASRNYGYTF.

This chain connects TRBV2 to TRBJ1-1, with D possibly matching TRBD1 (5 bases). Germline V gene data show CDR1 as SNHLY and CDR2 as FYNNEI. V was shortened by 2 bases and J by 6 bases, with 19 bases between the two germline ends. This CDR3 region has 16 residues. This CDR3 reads CASSETGYSGGSEAFF. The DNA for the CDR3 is TGTGCCAGCAGTGAAACAGGTTATTCCGGGGGGTCTGAAGCTTTCTTT.

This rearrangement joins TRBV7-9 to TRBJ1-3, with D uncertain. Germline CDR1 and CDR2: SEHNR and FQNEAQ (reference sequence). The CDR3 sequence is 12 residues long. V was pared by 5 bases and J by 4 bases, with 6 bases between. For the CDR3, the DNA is TGTGCCAGCAGCCCCCAGGGAAACACCATATATTTT. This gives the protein CASSPQGNTIYF.

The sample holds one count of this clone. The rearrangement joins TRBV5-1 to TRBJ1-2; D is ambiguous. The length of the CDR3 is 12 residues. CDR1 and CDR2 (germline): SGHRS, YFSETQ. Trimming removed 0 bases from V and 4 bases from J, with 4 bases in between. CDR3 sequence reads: CASSLDSYGYTF. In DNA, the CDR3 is TGCGCCAGCAGCTTGGATAGCTATGGCTACACCTTC.

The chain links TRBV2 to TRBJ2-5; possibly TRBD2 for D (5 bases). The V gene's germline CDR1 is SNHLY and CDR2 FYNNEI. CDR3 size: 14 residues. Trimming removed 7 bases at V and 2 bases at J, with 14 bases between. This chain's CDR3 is CASNTLATQETQYF. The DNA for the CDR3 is TGTGCCAGCAATACCTTAGCGACTCAAGAGACCCAGTACTTC. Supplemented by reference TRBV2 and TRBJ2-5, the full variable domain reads EPEVTQTPSHQVTQMGQEVILRCVPISNHLYFYWYRQILGQKVEFLVSFYNNEISEKSEIFDDQFSVERPDGSNFTLKIRSTKLEDSAMYFCASNTLATQETQYFGPGTRLLVL.

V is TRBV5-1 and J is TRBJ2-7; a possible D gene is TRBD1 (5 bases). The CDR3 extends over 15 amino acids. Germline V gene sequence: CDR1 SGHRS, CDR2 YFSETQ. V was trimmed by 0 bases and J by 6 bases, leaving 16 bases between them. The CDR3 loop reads CASSLGSPQGSEQYF. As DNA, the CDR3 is TGCGCCAGCAGCTTGGGGTCCCCTCAGGGTTCCGAGCAGTACTTC.

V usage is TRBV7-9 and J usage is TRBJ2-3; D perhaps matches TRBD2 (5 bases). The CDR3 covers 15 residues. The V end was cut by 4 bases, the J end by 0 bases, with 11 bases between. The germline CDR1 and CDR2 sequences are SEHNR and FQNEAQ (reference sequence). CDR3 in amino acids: CASSSGLFSTDTQYF. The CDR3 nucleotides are TGTGCCAGCAGCTCCGGACTTTTTAGCACAGATACGCAGTATTTT.

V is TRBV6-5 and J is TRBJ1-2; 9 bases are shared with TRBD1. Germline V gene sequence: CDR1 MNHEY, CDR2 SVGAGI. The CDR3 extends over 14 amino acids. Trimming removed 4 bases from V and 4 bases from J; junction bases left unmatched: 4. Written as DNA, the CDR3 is TGTGCCAGCAGTTGGGACAGGGAGGGCTATGGCTACACCTTC. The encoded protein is CASSWDREGYGYTF.

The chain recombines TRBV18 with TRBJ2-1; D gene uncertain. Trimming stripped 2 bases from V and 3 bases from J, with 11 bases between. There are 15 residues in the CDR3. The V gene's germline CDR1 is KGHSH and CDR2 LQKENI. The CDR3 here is CASSPMGSDYNEQFF. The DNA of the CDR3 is TGTGCCAGCTCACCAATGGGCAGTGACTACAATGAGCAGTTCTTC.

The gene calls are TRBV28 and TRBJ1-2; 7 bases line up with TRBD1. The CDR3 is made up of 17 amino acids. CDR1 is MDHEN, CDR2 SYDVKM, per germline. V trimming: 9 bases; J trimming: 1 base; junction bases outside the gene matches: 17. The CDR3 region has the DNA TGTGCCAGTTACCACCCACAGGGGATTCAGGGTAACTATGGCTACACCTTC. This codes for CASYHPQGIQGNYGYTF.